Listed here are 20 T cell receptor beta chains from one sample, sequenced in a study of chemoradiotherapy in HPV16-positive cancers. Profiling relied on immunoSEQ multiplex PCR, and the TCRdb table lists in-frame clones only, not all of them. This sample has roughly 34,000 clones; roughly 86% occur once, and the top ten carry around 2.3%. The material was blood, obtained from a patient who underwent chemoradiotherapy. The receptors shown here come from a human donor with HPV-associated anogenital cancer.

This sequence joins TRBV18 and TRBJ2-5; no clear D gene. Germline CDR1 KGHSH, CDR2 LQKENI. Trimming left V 6 bases short and J 2 bases short, with 10 bases between. The length of the CDR3 is 13 residues. The CDR3 DNA follows: TGTGCCAGCTCCCCCTGGGGACAAGAGACCCAGTACTTC. Its translation: CASSPWGQETQYF.

The rearrangement joins TRBV11-3 to TRBJ1-1, with 11 bases lining up with TRBD1. The length of the CDR3 is 14 residues. With V trimmed by 4 bases and J by 5 bases, 3 bases remained unmatched. Germline V gene sequence: CDR1 SGHNT, CDR2 YENEEA. Here the CDR3 reads CASSSGTGGTEAFF. CDR3 nucleotides: TGTGCCAGCAGCTCCGGGACAGGGGGAACTGAAGCTTTCTTT.

The chain joins TRBV28 to TRBJ2-7, with TRBD1 identical over 9 bases. J lost 8 bases, V lost 4 bases, and 9 bases had no gene match. The CDR3 totals 14 residues. Germline V gives CDR1 MDHEN, CDR2 SYDVKM. The CDR3 reads CASSSTGQGNKQYF. The CDR3, as DNA: TGTGCCAGCAGTTCCACGGGACAGGGTAACAAGCAGTACTTC.

This sequence joins TRBV18 and TRBJ1-1; D is uncertain. The V gene's germline CDR1 is KGHSH and CDR2 LQKENI. This CDR3 is built from 16 residues. Trimming pared 1 base from V and 3 bases from J, leaving 15 bases between. CDR3 sequence: CASSPRVKAGDTEAFF. The CDR3 DNA sequence: TGTGCCAGCTCACCACGGGTAAAGGCCGGGGACACTGAAGCTTTCTTT.

With respect to this clone: A read error may account for a junction end that differs from germline. This sequence joins TRBV5-1 and TRBJ2-7, with a possible D match to TRBD1 (5 bases). CDR1 is SGHRS and CDR2 is YFSETQ in the germline V gene. The CDR3 sequence is 14 residues long. The CDR3 is CASSLDTNSYEQYF. CDR3 nucleotide sequence: TGCGCCAGCAGTTTGGACACCAATTCCTACGAGCAGTACTTC.

V gene TRBV7-2 combines with J gene TRBJ1-1; TRBD1 aligns across 7 bases. The CDR3 runs to 15 residues. Per the germline V gene, CDR1 is SGHTA and CDR2 is FQGNSA. V lost 0 bases, J lost 1 base, and 2 bases stayed unmatched. CDR3 protein: CASSLAAGGNTEAFF. In DNA form, the CDR3 reads TGTGCCAGCAGCTTAGCTGCAGGGGGGAACACTGAAGCTTTCTTT.

The chain employs TRBV28 and TRBJ1-5; a weak D match, TRBD1 (5 bases). The CDR3 has 15 residues. CDR1 is MDHEN, CDR2 SYDVKM, per germline. V lost 7 bases and J 0 bases, leaving 13 bases between the germline ends. The CDR3 reads CASNSGGDSNQPQHF. Here the CDR3 DNA reads TGTGCCAGCAACTCTGGGGGGGATAGCAATCAGCCCCAGCATTTT.

The chain combines TRBV5-1 with TRBJ2-5; 9 nucleotides match TRBD2. The CDR3 contains 15 residues. The germline CDR1 and CDR2 sequences are SGHRS and YFSETQ. After removal of 0 bases from V and 2 bases from J, the junction contained 2 bases not matched to a gene. The CDR3 sequence: CASSLGLAGQETQYF. CDR3 in DNA: TGCGCCAGCAGCTTGGGGCTAGCGGGGCAAGAGACCCAGTACTTC. The full variable domain, rest sourced from reference TRBV5-1 and TRBJ2-5, is KAGVTQTPRYLIKTRGQQVTLSCSPISGHRSVSWYQQTPGQGLQFLFEYFSETQRNKGNFPGRFSGRQFSNSRSEMNVSTLELGDSALYLCASSLGLAGQETQYFGPGTRLLVL.

The chain is built from TRBV19 and TRBJ2-3; 13 bases map to TRBD2. The germline V gene encodes CDR1 LNHDA and CDR2 SQIVND (reference sequence). After removal of 6 bases from V and 2 bases from J, the junction contained 5 bases not matched to a gene. This CDR3 is built from 16 residues. CDR3 protein: CASRTSGGLLTDTQYF. The CDR3 coding sequence is TGTGCCAGTAGGACTAGCGGGGGGCTACTCACAGATACGCAGTATTTT.

This chain's CDR3 is CASRADGNTGELFF. In DNA, the CDR3 is TGTGCCAGCAGAGCGGACGGGAACACCGGGGAGCTGTTTTTT. The V and J genes are TRBV5-4 and TRBJ2-2, with D maybe TRBD2 (5 bases). The CDR3 spans 14 residues. CDR1 and CDR2 from the germline V gene are SGHNT and YYREEE (reference sequence). V was cut by 5 bases and J by 1 base, with 9 bases left in between.

The rearrangement links TRBV7-9 to TRBJ2-5, with D possibly being TRBD1 (5 bases). CDR3 length: 14 amino acids. Germline lookup yields CDR1 SEHNR and CDR2 FQNEAQ (reference sequence). Trimming stripped 1 base from V and 5 bases from J, with 11 bases between. The CDR3 region has the DNA TGTGCCAGCAGCTTAGAAGGGGCAAGGGAGACCCAGTACTTC. Translation: CASSLEGARETQYF.

V usage is TRBV5-4 and J usage is TRBJ1-6; 8 bases map to TRBD1. V dropped 0 bases and J dropped 9; count of bases not matched to a gene: 5. The CDR3 is 15 residues long. Germline CDR1 is SGHNT and CDR2 is YYREEE (reference sequence). The CDR3 region is CASSLDRGAGSPLHF. As DNA, the CDR3 is TGTGCCAGCAGCTTGGACAGGGGGGCTGGTTCACCCCTCCACTTT.

The chain carries TRBV5-8 and TRBJ2-3, with 7 bases matching TRBD1. The CDR3 spans 16 residues. CDR1 is SGHTS and CDR2 is YDEGEE in the germline V gene. Trimming cost V 6 bases and J 1 base; bases outside gene matches: 11. The CDR3 DNA is TGTGCCAGCATCCAGAAACGACAGGGCGGCACAGATACGCAGTATTTT. It encodes CASIQKRQGGTDTQYF.

DNA for the CDR3: TGTGCCAGCAGCTTGGGAGGAACAATGAACACTGAAGCTTTCTTT. It encodes CASSLGGTMNTEAFF. The gene calls are TRBV5-6 and TRBJ1-1, with D uncertain. The CDR3 spans 15 residues. CDR1 is SGHDT, CDR2 YYEEEE, per germline. The ends were cut back, 0 bases at V and 0 bases at J, with 9 bases in the middle.

The V call is TRBV6-1, the J call TRBJ1-1; 8 nucleotides line up with TRBD1. The V gene end was trimmed by 6 bases and the J gene end by 1 base; junction bases not matched to a gene: 4. This CDR3 spans 14 amino acids. Germline lookup yields CDR1 MNHNS and CDR2 SASEGT. The DNA of the CDR3 is TGTGCCAGCAGGGCAGGGGGCGAGAACACTGAAGCTTTCTTT. Translation: CASRAGGENTEAFF.

J is TRBJ2-1 and V is TRBV7-9; D is tentatively TRBD1 or TRBD2 (5 bases each). CDR3 length equals 14 residues. V gave up 7 bases and J gave up 10 bases, with 20 bases separating them. Germline V CDR1 and CDR2: SEHNR, FQNEAQ (reference sequence). CDR3 bases: TGTGCCAGCATCCAAAAAGCGGACAAAGGGGAGCAGTTCTTC. It yields the protein CASIQKADKGEQFF.

This CDR3 reads CASSLTGNTEAFF. CDR3 in DNA: TGTGCCAGCAGCTTGACAGGCAACACTGAAGCTTTCTTT. The chain couples TRBV7-3 to TRBJ1-1; weak D call: TRBD1 (6 bases). V lost 3 bases to trimming and J lost 2 bases, with 7 bases between them. Germline-derived CDR1 and CDR2 are SGHTA and FQGTGA. The length of the CDR3 is 13 residues. The complete variable domain, with remaining parts taken from reference TRBV7-3 and TRBJ1-1, reads GAGVSQTPSNKVTEKGKYVELRCDPISGHTALYWYRQSLGQGPEFLIYFQGTGAADDSGLPNDRFFAVRPEGSVSTLKIQRTERGDSAVYLCASSLTGNTEAFFGQGTRLTVV.

CDR3 in amino acids: CASSLKGGEQYF. DNA of the CDR3: TGTGCCAGCAGCTTAAAGGGTGGCGAGCAGTACTTC. The chain is built from TRBV11-3 and TRBJ2-7; no definite D call. CDR3 length equals 12 residues. V was trimmed by 2 bases and J by 6 bases, leaving 8 bases between them. Germline CDR1 is SGHNT and CDR2 is YENEEA.

V is TRBV11-3 and J is TRBJ2-3; tentatively, D is TRBD2 (5 bases). Germline V CDR1 and CDR2: SGHNT, YENEEA. The V and J ends lost 5 bases and 1 base respectively, with 16 bases between them. This CDR3 has 16 amino acids. The CDR3 loop is CASSLREGLGTDTQYF. CDR3 coding DNA: TGTGCCAGCAGCCTAAGAGAGGGTCTAGGCACAGATACGCAGTATTTT.

This clone has just a few counts. V is TRBV2 and J is TRBJ2-7, with D tentatively TRBD1 (6 bases). Trimming shortened V by 5 bases and J by 2 bases, and 13 bases separated the two germline ends. The CDR3 is 14 residues long. Per germline, CDR1 SNHLY and CDR2 FYNNEI. CDR3 protein: CASSRDRRPYEQYF. Written as DNA, the CDR3 is TGTGCCAGCAGTCGCGACAGGCGCCCCTACGAGCAGTACTTC.